This T cell receptor beta chain was sequenced for a study of Graves' ophthalmopathy and Graves' hyperthyroidism. At the level of the study: Cases classed as stable hyperthyroidism had no ophthalmopathy within 18 months of follow-up. Study-wide results and limits: Blood also carried most expanded thyroid clonotypes exceeding 0.001 frequency.

Ages of hyperthyroidism patients ran from 18 to 65, and their diagnoses were new, under 2 months' duration. Other autoimmune diseases, uncontrolled infections, pregnancy and lactation each led to patient exclusion. This CDR3 spans 14 amino acids. The trim removed 7 bases at V and 1 base at J, leaving 9 bases unmatched. Germline lookup yields CDR1 SQVTM and CDR2 ANQGSEA. This clonotype came up many times. What it binds is not known. As the template, RNA transcripts were used to amplify TCR beta CDR3 regions. The library came from an HTBI-primed first-round RT-PCR and a second-round multiplex PCR. A single record per CDR3 protein comes from TCRdb applying MiXCR to the multiplex PCR reads. The table lists around 1.1 million distinct CDR3 sequences, 35% to 40% of them singletons.

Sample: peripheral blood or thyroid tissue (not recorded which). This receptor was obtained from an adult man with Graves' hyperthyroidism. V is TRBV29-1 and J is TRBJ2-7, with TRBD2 matching over 8 bases. The CDR3 spells CSAGGLESSYEQYF. DNA of the CDR3: TGCAGCGCTGGGGGACTAGAGTCTTCCTACGAGCAGTACTTC.